This record covers a single T cell receptor (beta chain). There are many counts of this clonotype. Its antigen target is currently unknown. No base quality values were provided; no much bigger clone lies one nucleotide off. The TCR beta CDR3 regions were amplified from the RNA transcripts. The TCR CDR3 was subjected to a first round of RT-PCR using the HTBI primer set and the Qiagen OneStep RT-PCR kit. A second multiplex PCR round built the libraries, followed by size selection and purification. Sequencing of the libraries was done on an Illumina HiSeq2000 using paired-end 100 bp reads. In the source study's methods: Raw data were processed with SOAPnuke, discarding reads with adapters, uncalled bases, mean Phred below 15, or no exact constant-primer or identifier match. High-quality paired reads were merged using COPE v1.2.5, and each unique nucleotide sequence was defined as a clonotype. Clonotypes were aligned to IMGT TRBV, TRBD and TRBJ reference segments using MiTCR v1.1. The analysis was restricted to V-J combinations with a frequency above 0.0001, which together covered approximately 99% of the repertoires. The TCS score was defined as the ratio of F50 (clonal expansion) to E x V (chaos), calculated using BLOSUM62-based TCRdist between CDR3 peptides within each V-J. Welch's t-statistics and random forest reduced roughly 540 V-J features to 13, which were used in a naive Bayes classifier (R e1071). Clones were called with MiXCR by TCRdb after fastp trimmed the public reads at Q25, and only in-frame beta chains were retained. Each CDR3 protein gets just one entry, which takes the most common genes and DNA from the rows behind it. TCRdb, not the original authors, processed these V and J calls. The sample has 400,000 to 450,000 distinct CDR3 sequences on record, 14% to 15% of them singletons. The ten largest clones represent around 13% of the sample.

Ophthalmopathy patients had moderately to severely active disease, with a Clinical Activity Score of 3 or more, a NOSPECS grade of 4 or more, and a disease duration of less than 3 months. The study excluded patients with uncontrolled infections, other autoimmune diseases, pregnancy or lactation. Diagnoses were established on the basis of clinical symptoms, serum thyroxine and TRAb, thyroid ultrasound, and orbital computed tomography. PBMCs were separated from roughly 10 ml of fresh peripheral blood using Ficoll-Paque density gradient centrifugation. Total RNA was extracted with Trizol reagent, and quality was checked on an Agilent 2100 Bioanalyzer. The sample originates from a study of T cells in Graves' hyperthyroidism and ophthalmopathy (dated by TCRdb to between 2017 and 2020). Study-wide context: Peripheral blood samples were taken at the time of initial diagnosis, prior to any treatment. Prospective prediction of ophthalmopathy was tested in an independent validation cohort consisting of 18 to 20 hyperthyroidism patients and approximately 16 patients who later progressed to ophthalmopathy. TCR Vbeta CDR3 sequencing of 130 to 150 peripheral blood samples (over 40 ophthalmopathy, 75 hyperthyroidism and some 17 progressor patients) is reported in the paper. For training and testing, the approximately 92 patients in the discovery cohort were randomly divided in a 7:3 ratio. TCR V-J signatures able to tell the groups apart were searched for in a discovery cohort of about a hundred patients, of whom 40 to 45 had Graves' ophthalmopathy and some 60 had stable Graves' hyperthyroidism. After blood sampling, hyperthyroidism patients were treated with methimazole at a starting dose of 30 mg daily, and ophthalmopathy patients were treated with high-dose intravenous methylprednisolone. The study also compared thyroid tissue and blood T-cell repertoires from roughly six Graves' hyperthyroidism patients.

Points the paper makes about the study in general: No statistical method was used to set the sample size in advance, and investigators knew the group allocation. In validation, the model predicted progression to ophthalmopathy a median of around 6.5 months before onset, with about 70% sensitivity and roughly 77% specificity. Most expanded thyroid clonotypes (frequency above 0.001) were also detected in blood, a finding suggesting that blood repertoires may reflect thyroid immune responses. Ophthalmopathy was separated from stable hyperthyroidism by a 13 V-J signature model, with approximately 89% sensitivity and roughly 84% specificity obtained in cross-validation and 80%/75% obtained in testing.

The CDR3, from cysteine to phenylalanine, totals 13 residues. Only the CDR3 part of the read is kept: 39 bases, read in frame from the first base. V loses 3 bases at its end and J loses 8 bases; junction bases beyond the gene matches: 6. From a lookup of the germline V gene, CDR1 and CDR2 are SNHLY and FYNNEI. In this chain, TRBV2 is recombined with TRBJ1-2, with TRBD1 identical over 7 junction bases. This clonotype originated in a man younger than 35 with Graves' ophthalmopathy. The material sequenced was blood. CDR3 sequence: CASSEEGADGYTF. The bases read TGTGCCAGCAGTGAGGAGGGGGCCGACGGCTACACCTTC.